The 2 T cell receptor beta chains given below trace back to one sample, sequenced in a study of T cells in Graves' hyperthyroidism and ophthalmopathy. It was RNA transcripts that yielded the amplified TCR beta CDR3 regions. A first-round RT-PCR of the TCR CDR3 used the HTBI primer set. One entry per CDR3 protein results from TCRdb running MiXCR on the multiplex PCR reads. The sample contains roughly 350,000 distinct CDR3 sequences, roughly 14% of which appear only once. The sequenced sample consisted of blood. The source is a young woman with Graves' hyperthyroidism.

This clonotype was recorded many times. The rearrangement links TRBV29-1 to TRBJ1-5; tentatively, D is TRBD1 (5 bases). This CDR3 has 16 residues. Germline lookup yields CDR1 SQVTM and CDR2 ANQGSEA. The V and J ends lost 7 bases and 5 bases respectively, with 24 bases between them. This CDR3 reads CSAVVGPRGRDQPQHF. The DNA of the CDR3 is TGCAGCGCTGTGGTAGGGCCTCGGGGACGAGATCAGCCCCAGCATTTT. Together with reference TRBV29-1 and TRBJ1-5, the CDR3 gives the full variable domain: SAVISQKPSRDICQRGTSLTIQCQVDSQVTMMFWYRQQPGQSLTLIATANQGSEATYESGFVIDKFPISRPNLTFSTLTVSNMSPEDSSIYLCSAVVGPRGRDQPQHFGDGTRLSIL.

This clonotype was detected only a few times. The CDR3 region is CSVEDVPSQFF. DNA for the CDR3: TGCAGCGTTGAAGATGTCCCAAGTCAGTTCTTC. The genes are TRBV29-1 and TRBJ2-1; unclear D gene. CDR3 length: 11 residues. Germline V gene data show CDR1 as SQVTM and CDR2 as ANQGSEA. V lost 0 bases to trimming and J lost 13 bases, with 10 bases between them.